This TCR beta chain came from a study of T cells in Graves' hyperthyroidism and ophthalmopathy. Trimming took off 6 bases at V and 4 bases at J, with 12 bases between the two ends. The CDR3 is made up of 13 amino acids. Study-level points and caveats: The blood repertoire included most of the expanded thyroid clonotypes above 0.001. Through a model of 13 V-J features, ophthalmopathy was separated from stable hyperthyroidism.

Exclusion criteria comprised uncontrolled infection, other autoimmune disease, pregnancy or lactation. Thyroid ultrasound and orbital computed tomography, with clinical symptoms and serum thyroxine and TRAb, informed diagnoses. There were TCR beta CDR3 regions amplified from RNA transcripts. A first-round RT-PCR of the TCR CDR3 used the HTBI primer set. TCRdb independently ran MiXCR on the multiplex PCR reads; one entry per CDR3 protein. The sample has 250,000 to 400,000 distinct CDR3 sequences; 12% to 15% are singletons. This clonotype has a count of ten or more. Its antigen remains unidentified. The sample was blood. V usage is TRBV12-3 or TRBV12-4 and J usage is TRBJ1-2; tentatively, D is TRBD1 (5 bases). The receptor was derived from a woman aged 40 to 49 with Graves' ophthalmopathy. The CDR3 region is CASSTGRIYGYTF. DNA for the CDR3: TGTGCCAGCAGCACGGGACGGATCTATGGCTACACCTTC.